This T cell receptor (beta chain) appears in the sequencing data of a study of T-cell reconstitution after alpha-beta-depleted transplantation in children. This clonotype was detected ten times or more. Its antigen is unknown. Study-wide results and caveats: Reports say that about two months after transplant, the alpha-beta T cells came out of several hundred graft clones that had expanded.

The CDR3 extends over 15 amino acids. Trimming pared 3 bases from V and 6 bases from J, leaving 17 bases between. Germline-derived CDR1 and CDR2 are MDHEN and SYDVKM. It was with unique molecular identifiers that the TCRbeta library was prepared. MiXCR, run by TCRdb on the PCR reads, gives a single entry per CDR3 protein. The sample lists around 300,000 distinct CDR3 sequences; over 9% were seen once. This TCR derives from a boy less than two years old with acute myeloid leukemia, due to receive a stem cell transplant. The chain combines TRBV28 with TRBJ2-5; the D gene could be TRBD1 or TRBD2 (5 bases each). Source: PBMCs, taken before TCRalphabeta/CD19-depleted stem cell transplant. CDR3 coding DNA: TGTGCCAGCAGTTTCTTAGCGATGGACAAAAAGACCCAGTACTTC. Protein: CASSFLAMDKKTQYF.